This T cell receptor (beta chain) is drawn from a study of blood T cell repertoires in COVID-19. The overall study: The cDNA or gDNA used as material had been derived from T cells, B-cell-depleted T cells, or PBMCs.

V was pared by 0 bases and J by 7 bases, with 7 bases between. The CDR3 has 13 amino acids. Germline loops: CDR1 SGHTA, CDR2 FQGNSA. The authors' processing: Amplifying reference gene primers gave estimates of nucleated cell counts. Sequenced by immunoSEQ multiplex PCR; TCRdb stores in-frame clones only, minus some. The V and J calls and the clone size are those of that table, but D and trimming were determined from the DNA. The sample lists some 200,000 clones, more than 75% occurring once. This clone was seen only a few times. The receptor's source is a man in his forties or fifties with active or convalescent COVID-19. This chain links TRBV7-2 with TRBJ1-3; perhaps TRBD1 as D (5 bases). The sample comprised peripheral blood. The CDR3 is CASSLAGANTIYF. DNA of the CDR3: TGTGCCAGCAGCTTAGCAGGGGCGAACACCATATATTTT.